What follows are 16 T cell receptor beta chains derived from one specimen sequenced in a study of identical twins. TCRdb re-derived calls from the 5' RACE reads in MiXCR, one entry per CDR3 protein. The data contain around 200,000 distinct CDR3 sequences, over 8% of them seen just once; the ten biggest clones take up roughly 5%. The specimen was memory (CD45RO+) T cells sorted from blood. The origin of the receptors is a woman aged 18-29 years in good health.

This clonotype was observed a few times. The chain uses TRBV29-1 and TRBJ2-6; D gene unclear. The CDR3 length is 13 residues. Trimming pared 6 bases from V and 2 bases from J, leaving 8 bases between. Per germline, CDR1 SQVTM and CDR2 ANQGSEA. The CDR3 nucleotides are TGCAGCGTCCTCGGCCCTGGGGCCAACGTCCTGACTTTC. Protein product: CSVLGPGANVLTF.

This clonotype occurred many times. The V and J genes are TRBV15 and TRBJ1-5; weak D call: TRBD1 (5 bases). The CDR3 is 12 amino acids. Germline V gene sequence: CDR1 LNHNV, CDR2 YYDKDF (reference sequence). Trimming removed 9 bases from V and 7 bases from J, with 13 bases in between. CDR3 bases: TGTGCCACTGGAAAAGGGGCCCAGCCCCAGCATTTT. Translating gives CATGKGAQPQHF.

The chain is built from TRBV20-1 and TRBJ2-1; 8 nucleotides align to TRBD2. The V segment lost 6 bases and the J segment 3 bases; nucleotides outside the gene matches: 7. This CDR3 is 14 amino acids long. Germline-derived CDR1 and CDR2 are DFQATT and SNEGSKA (reference sequence). CDR3 residues: CSADPSGLYNEQFF. CDR3 bases: TGCAGTGCGGATCCTAGCGGGCTCTACAATGAGCAGTTCTTC.

J is TRBJ2-3 and V is TRBV7-2, with TRBD2 identical over 13 bases. The junction had 8 bases not matched to a gene; V was cut back by 4 bases and J by 4 bases. In germline, CDR1 is SGHTA, CDR2 FQGNSA. This CDR3 is built from 17 residues. In DNA form, the CDR3 reads TGTGCCAGCAGCTCCATAAGGACTAGCGGGAGAGCAGATACGCAGTATTTT. Protein: CASSSIRTSGRADTQYF.

Many counts were recorded for this clonotype. J is TRBJ2-2 and V is TRBV20-1, with 15 bases that match TRBD2. The CDR3 contains 18 residues. V trimming: 6 bases; J trimming: 4 bases; junction bases outside the gene matches: 12. Germline assignment: CDR1 DFQATT and CDR2 SNEGSKA (reference sequence). Written as DNA, the CDR3 is TGCAGTGCCTACTCCCCGGGACTAGCGGGAGGAGGCACCGGGGAGCTGTTTTTT. Translation: CSAYSPGLAGGGTGELFF.

This clonotype showed up many times. J is TRBJ2-1 and V is TRBV12-3 or TRBV12-4; either TRBD1 or TRBD2 may fit D (5 bases each). V was shortened by 3 bases and J by 11 bases, with 8 bases between the two germline ends. The CDR3 contains 11 residues. The CDR3 DNA follows: TGTGCCAGCAGTTTTAGGGGACAGCAGTTCTTC. Its translation: CASSFRGQQFF.

This clonotype was counted ten times or more. The CDR3 DNA follows: TGTGCCGGCCGAGAATCCTATAATTCACCCCTCCACTTT. Translating it yields CAGRESYNSPLHF. The chain couples TRBV12-3 or TRBV12-4 to TRBJ1-6; no definite D call. V was trimmed by 11 bases and J by 1 base, leaving 9 bases between them. CDR3 length: 13 residues.

V is TRBV9 and J is TRBJ2-1; the match to TRBD2 covers 7 bases. The CDR3 is made up of 14 amino acids. After removal of 6 bases from V and 10 bases from J, the junction contained 13 bases not matched to a gene. CDR1 is SGDLS, CDR2 YYNGEE, per germline. The CDR3 sequence is CASTPTRKAGEQFF. The DNA for the CDR3 is TGTGCCAGCACCCCGACTAGGAAAGCGGGGGAGCAGTTCTTC.

The rearrangement links TRBV30 to TRBJ2-3, with a possible D match to TRBD2 (5 bases). V shed 3 bases and J shed 6 bases, with 22 bases lying between them. CDR1 is GTSNPN, CDR2 SVGIG, per germline (reference sequence). The CDR3 consists of 16 residues. CDR3: CAWSGRVDHRGDTQYF. In DNA form, the CDR3 reads TGTGCCTGGAGCGGCCGAGTGGACCACCGAGGGGATACGCAGTATTTT.

This clonotype was seen only a few times. J is TRBJ2-5 and V is TRBV5-4, with TRBD1 matching over 10 bases. From germline, CDR1 is SGHNT and CDR2 YYREEE (reference sequence). J gave up 2 bases and V 3 bases, and 4 bases lay outside the gene matches. The CDR3 runs to 15 residues. In DNA, the CDR3 is TGTGCCAGCAGCTGGGACAGGGGTTTACAAGAGACCCAGTACTTC. Amino acids: CASSWDRGLQETQYF.

There are many counts of this clonotype. The chain uses TRBV6-1 and TRBJ1-4; the D gene is possibly TRBD1 (5 bases). CDR3 size: 14 residues. Germline V CDR1 and CDR2: MNHNS, SASEGT. V lost 5 bases and J lost 7, with 14 bases in between. CDR3 protein: CASSPRGLSEKLFF. CDR3 bases: TGTGCCAGCAGTCCCCGGGGACTTTCTGAAAAACTGTTTTTT.

Ten or more counts support this clonotype. This chain links TRBV9 with TRBJ2-1; D may correspond to TRBD1 or TRBD2 (5 bases each). This CDR3 comprises 15 residues. V dropped 4 bases and J dropped 7 bases, with 18 bases sitting between them. Germline CDR1 SGDLS, CDR2 YYNGEE. The CDR3 protein is CASSPPGPGRNEQFF. The CDR3 DNA sequence: TGTGCCAGCAGCCCCCCGGGACCAGGGCGGAATGAGCAGTTCTTC.

This chain joins TRBV20-1 and TRBJ1-4, with 7 bases identical to TRBD1. CDR3 length: 13 residues. From germline, CDR1 is DFQATT and CDR2 SNEGSKA (reference sequence). J was trimmed by 8 bases and V by 5 bases; bases with no gene match: 8. CDR3 coding DNA: TGCAGTGCTTCTCGGACAGGAAGGGAAAAACTGTTTTTT. Encoded protein: CSASRTGREKLFF.

This clonotype was counted only a few times. The chain recombines TRBV7-9 with TRBJ2-1; a possible D gene is TRBD2 (6 bases). V dropped 3 bases and J dropped 5 bases, with 17 bases sitting between them. In germline, CDR1 is SEHNR, CDR2 FQNEAQ (reference sequence). This CDR3 has 16 amino acids. CDR3 loop: CASSFAGSWVNNEQFF. The CDR3 bases are TGTGCCAGCAGCTTTGCCGGGAGCTGGGTTAACAATGAGCAGTTCTTC.

The V call is TRBV10-3, the J call TRBJ2-1; TRBD2 matches at 16 bases. Trimming cost V 4 bases and J 8 bases; bases outside gene matches: 14. The CDR3 sequence is 19 residues long. Germline lookup yields CDR1 ENHRY and CDR2 SYGVKD. CDR3 nucleotides: TGTGCCATCAGTGGTCAGGGGACTAGCGGGGGGGATTGGGGAGATGAGCAGTTCTTC. Protein: CAISGQGTSGGDWGDEQFF.

This clonotype has at least ten counts. J is TRBJ1-2 and V is TRBV6-1; TRBD1 aligns across 9 bases. This CDR3 has 13 amino acids. From germline, CDR1 is MNHNS and CDR2 SASEGT. V gave up 7 bases and J gave up 2 bases; unmatched junction bases: 2. Here the CDR3 DNA reads TGTGCCAGCACCGGGACAGGGAACTATGGCTACACCTTC. Its protein product is CASTGTGNYGYTF.